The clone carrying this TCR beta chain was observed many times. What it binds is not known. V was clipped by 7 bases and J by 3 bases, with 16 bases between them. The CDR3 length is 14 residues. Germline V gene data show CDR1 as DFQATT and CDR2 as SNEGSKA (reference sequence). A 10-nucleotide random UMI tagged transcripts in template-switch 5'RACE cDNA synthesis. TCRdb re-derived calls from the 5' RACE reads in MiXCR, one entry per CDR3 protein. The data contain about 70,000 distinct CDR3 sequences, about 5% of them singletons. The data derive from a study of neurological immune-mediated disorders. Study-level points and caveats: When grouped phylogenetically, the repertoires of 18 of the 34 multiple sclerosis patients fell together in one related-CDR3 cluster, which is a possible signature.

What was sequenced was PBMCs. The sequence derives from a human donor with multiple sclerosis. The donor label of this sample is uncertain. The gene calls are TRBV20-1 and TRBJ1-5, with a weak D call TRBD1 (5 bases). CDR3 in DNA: TGCAGTGTTACCTCAGGGTTTAACAATCAGCCCCAGCATTTT. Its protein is CSVTSGFNNQPQHF.